This TCR beta chain was recorded in a study of blood T cells in healthy people across ages. In its sample, this clonotype was seen many times. CDR1 is MNHEY and CDR2 is SVGAGI in the germline V gene. The germline V and J ends were trimmed by 5 bases and 1 base, with 6 bases remaining between them. The CDR3 runs to 13 residues. Then a second PCR, running roughly 6 to 12 cycles, was carried out with a sample-barcoded 5' primer and a J-beta primer mix. TCRdb itself ran the 5' RACE reads through MiXCR, one entry per CDR3 protein. The data hold some 900,000 distinct CDR3 sequences, with about 28% observed a single time.

This chain links TRBV6-5 with TRBJ2-1, with unresolved D. Sequenced material: blood. This receptor was obtained from an elderly woman in good health. Written as DNA, the CDR3 is TGTGCCAGCAGTAGGTTGTCCTACAATGAGCAGTTCTTC. It is translated as CASSRLSYNEQFF.